The 28 T cell receptor beta chains reported below all come from one sample, sequenced in a study of cytomegalovirus exposure and HLA in healthy donors. PCR employed 60 Vbeta and 13 Jbeta primers. Data came from immunoSEQ multiplex PCR; TCRdb stores just in-frame clones and leaves some out. This table has 150,000 to 200,000 clones, 80% to 90% appearing once. The sample was PBMCs. The receptor set was obtained from a man younger than 30 in good health and CMV-seropositive.

This clone was counted only a few times. The chain couples TRBV2 to TRBJ1-4, with 8 bases that match TRBD1. J gave up 3 bases and V 11 bases, and 11 bases lay outside the gene matches. The CDR3 has 15 residues. The V gene's germline CDR1 is SNHLY and CDR2 FYNNEI. The CDR3 sequence is CAEQGGTGANEKLFF. The DNA of the CDR3 is TGTGCCGAACAAGGTGGGACAGGCGCTAATGAAAAACTGTTTTTT. Drawing the rest from reference TRBV2 and TRBJ1-4, the complete variable domain is EPEVTQTPSHQVTQMGQEVILRCVPISNHLYFYWYRQILGQKVEFLVSFYNNEISEKSEIFDDQFSVERPDGSNFTLKIRSTKLEDSAMYFCAEQGGTGANEKLFFGSGTQLSVL.

The V gene is TRBV6-6, the J gene TRBJ1-6; TRBD1 is a possible D gene (6 bases). CDR3 length equals 14 residues. Looked up from germline, CDR1 is MNHNY and CDR2 is SVGAGI (reference sequence). V was trimmed by 4 bases and J by 9 bases, leaving 13 bases between them. CDR3 residues: CASSSRGRGSPLHF. CDR3 nucleotides: TGTGCCAGCAGTTCCAGGGGTCGGGGTTCACCCCTCCACTTT.

This chain joins TRBV6-1 and TRBJ2-3; 7 bases align to TRBD2. This CDR3 contains 16 residues. Germline-derived CDR1 and CDR2 are MNHNS and SASEGT. The V gene end was trimmed by 3 bases and the J gene end by 2 bases; junction bases not matched to a gene: 8. The CDR3 region has the DNA TGTGCCAGCAGTGAGGTTTCCCGACTAGCCACAGATACGCAGTATTTT. Translating gives CASSEVSRLATDTQYF.

The chain couples TRBV29-1 to TRBJ2-3, with D hard to call. Trimming pared 8 bases from V and 2 bases from J, leaving 14 bases between. Germline values: CDR1 SQVTM, CDR2 ANQGSEA. The CDR3 is 13 residues long. CDR3 in amino acids: CSYRHPLTDTQYF. CDR3 DNA sequence: TGCAGCTACCGACACCCTCTCACAGATACGCAGTATTTT.

The chain combines TRBV5-3 with TRBJ2-1; TRBD2 aligns across 10 bases. TRBV5-3 has ORF status, its function being uncertain. V lost 2 bases to trimming and J lost 5 bases; unmatched junction nucleotides: 13. The CDR3 is 18 residues long. CDR3 region: CARSFRLAGEKGNNEQFF. CDR3 coding DNA: TGTGCCAGAAGCTTCCGCCTAGCGGGGGAAAAAGGAAACAATGAGCAGTTCTTC.

The rearrangement joins TRBV7-2 to TRBJ2-7, with D perhaps TRBD2 (7 bases). Germline CDR1 reads SGHTA; CDR2 reads FQGNSA. The CDR3 sequence is 14 residues long. Between the trimmed V and J ends, which lost 5 bases and 3 bases, there was a span of 14 bases. CDR3 coding DNA: TGTGCCAGCAGCAACGGGGGGCTGATCTACGAGCAGTACTTC. It translates to CASSNGGLIYEQYF.

This clone was seen just once. The chain joins TRBV6-5 to TRBJ2-5; possibly TRBD1 for D (6 bases). The CDR3 loop spans 14 amino acids. CDR1 is MNHEY, CDR2 SVGAGI, per germline. V was pared by 6 bases and J by 11 bases, with 22 bases between. This chain's CDR3 is CASRGAGLPLKQYF. CDR3 coding DNA: TGTGCCAGCAGGGGGGCGGGCCTCCCCCTTAAGCAGTACTTC.

This clone has only one observation. The chain combines TRBV11-2 with TRBJ1-2; possible D gene TRBD1, 6 bases. Per the germline V gene, CDR1 is SGHAT and CDR2 is FQNNGV. This CDR3 region has 14 residues. Deletions cut 3 bases from V and 4 bases from J, with 12 bases between. For the CDR3, the DNA is TGTGCCAGCAGCTTCGGACAGCCCTTCTATGGCTACACCTTC. Translation gives CASSFGQPFYGYTF.

The gene calls are TRBV6-5 and TRBJ1-1; 9 positions match TRBD1. Germline V gene lookup returns CDR1 MNHEY and CDR2 SVGAGI. V lost 0 bases and J lost 4; bases outside the gene matches: 6. The length of the CDR3 is 16 residues. CDR3 protein: CASSYSAGDRVTEAFF. The CDR3 DNA reads TGTGCCAGCAGTTACTCGGCTGGGGACAGGGTCACTGAAGCTTTCTTT.

Remarks on this clone: One junction end does not reproduce the germline sequence, and a read error may be involved. This chain joins TRBV7-9 and TRBJ2-5, with 11 bases fitting TRBD2. From germline, CDR1 is SEHNR and CDR2 FQNEAQ (reference sequence). This CDR3 is built from 12 residues. This CDR3 reads CSSSFSGGAQYF. As DNA, the CDR3 is TGTTCCAGCAGCTTTAGCGGGGGGGCCCAGTACTTC.

This clone was detected only a few times. The chain carries TRBV5-1 and TRBJ1-4, with D possibly matching TRBD1 (6 bases). Germline CDR1 is SGHRS and CDR2 is YFSETQ. The CDR3 extends over 13 amino acids. Trimming removed 2 bases from V and 8 bases from J, with 10 bases in between. CDR3 DNA: TGCGCCAGCAGCTTACAGGGCGGGGAAAAACTGTTTTTT. Protein sequence: CASSLQGGEKLFF.

The chain links TRBV5-1 to TRBJ2-5; 10 positions agree with TRBD2. The V segment lost 0 bases and the J segment 2 bases; nucleotides outside the gene matches: 1. Per germline, CDR1 SGHRS and CDR2 YFSETQ. The CDR3 contains 15 residues. CDR3 protein: CASSLGTSGQETQYF. The DNA of the CDR3 is TGCGCCAGCAGCTTGGGGACTAGCGGACAAGAGACCCAGTACTTC.

The chain carries TRBV5-1 and TRBJ2-3; 9 bases map to TRBD2. The J segment lost 3 bases and the V segment lost 7 bases, leaving 3 bases of the junction unmatched. CDR3 length: 13 amino acids. Germline V gene sequence: CDR1 SGHRS, CDR2 YFSETQ. CDR3: CASAGGGTDTQYF. CDR3 DNA: TGCGCCAGCGCGGGGGGGGGAACAGATACGCAGTATTTT.

Points on this clone: An end of the junction differs from the germline gene, which may be a read error. The chain recombines TRBV7-9 with TRBJ1-2, with TRBD1 as a possible D gene (5 bases). This CDR3 comprises 12 residues. In germline, CDR1 is SEHNR, CDR2 FQNEAQ (reference sequence). The CDR3 DNA is TGTTCCAGCAGCTTAAGCGGGGCGGGCTACACCTTC. Protein product: CSSSLSGAGYTF.

V gene TRBV9 combines with J gene TRBJ1-3; D is ambiguous. Trimming took 0 bases from V and 2 from J, leaving 9 bases between them. The CDR3 loop spans 15 amino acids. Germline loops: CDR1 SGDLS, CDR2 YYNGEE. This CDR3 reads CASSVVADTGNTIYF. Written as DNA, the CDR3 is TGTGCCAGCAGCGTAGTGGCTGATACTGGAAACACCATATATTTT.

This clone was recorded once. The V gene is TRBV19, the J gene TRBJ2-2; D not certain. The CDR3 is 16 amino acids. Germline V CDR1 and CDR2: LNHDA, SQIVND (reference sequence). Trimming removed 10 bases at V and 4 bases at J, with 22 bases between. The CDR3: CATTPFVTAGTGELFF. The DNA of the CDR3 is TGTGCCACCACCCCGTTTGTTACCGCCGGCACCGGGGAGCTGTTTTTT.

V gene TRBV6-1 combines with J gene TRBJ2-3; D not resolved. The V end lost 4 bases, the J end lost 2 bases, and 13 bases lay between the germline ends. CDR1 and CDR2 (germline): MNHNS, SASEGT. The CDR3 runs to 15 residues. CDR3 coding DNA: TGTGCCAGCAGTGTGTTACAGAAAGTCACAGATACGCAGTATTTT. This gives the protein CASSVLQKVTDTQYF.

V gene TRBV5-6 combines with J gene TRBJ1-2; TRBD1 aligns across 7 bases. After removal of 4 bases from V and 3 bases from J, the junction contained 9 bases not matched to a gene. The CDR3 covers 15 residues. Per germline, CDR1 SGHDT and CDR2 YYEEEE. The CDR3 here is CASSPAGQVHYGYTF. CDR3 in DNA: TGTGCCAGCAGCCCGGCCGGACAGGTACACTATGGCTACACCTTC.

This clone was observed a handful of times. The V gene is TRBV18, the J gene TRBJ2-7; the D gene is possibly TRBD1 (5 bases). Germline V gene data show CDR1 as KGHSH and CDR2 as LQKENI. V lost 3 bases and J 6 bases, leaving 15 bases between the germline ends. This CDR3 spans 14 amino acids. The CDR3 protein is CASSPPVGAGEQYF. CDR3 DNA: TGTGCCAGCTCACCCCCTGTTGGGGCCGGCGAGCAGTACTTC.

This chain links TRBV5-1 with TRBJ1-2; TRBD1 might be the D (6 bases). The germline V gene encodes CDR1 SGHRS and CDR2 YFSETQ. Trimming stripped 4 bases from V and 6 bases from J, with 19 bases between. The CDR3 spans 15 residues. The CDR3 is CASSGEPGVRHGYTF. CDR3 nucleotides: TGCGCCAGCAGCGGGGAACCAGGGGTTCGGCATGGCTACACCTTC.

The chain carries TRBV6-4 and TRBJ2-5; weak D call: TRBD2 (6 bases). With 5 bases removed from V and 5 bases from J, the gap between germline ends came to 12 bases. The CDR3 contains 13 residues. CDR1 and CDR2 (germline): MRHNA, SNTAGT. The CDR3 protein is CASSPTSRETQYF. The CDR3 bases are TGTGCCAGCAGTCCTACTAGCCGGGAGACCCAGTACTTC.

The rearrangement joins TRBV2 to TRBJ1-1; 7 bases agree with TRBD1. The J segment lost 2 bases and the V segment lost 4 bases, leaving 7 bases of the junction unmatched. Germline loops: CDR1 SNHLY, CDR2 FYNNEI. This CDR3 has 15 amino acids. CDR3 region: CASSGDRVKNTEAFF. The CDR3 coding sequence is TGTGCCAGCAGTGGGGACAGAGTCAAAAACACTGAAGCTTTCTTT.

This sequence joins TRBV6-1 and TRBJ2-7, with D tentatively TRBD1 (5 bases). The CDR3 covers 14 residues. The ends were cut back, 1 base at V and 4 bases at J, with 11 bases in the middle. CDR1 MNHNS and CDR2 SASEGT come from the germline V gene. Written as DNA, the CDR3 is TGTGCCAGCAGTGAAGGGGGCAGTCTGTACGAGCAGTACTTC. This translates into CASSEGGSLYEQYF.

The rearrangement joins TRBV29-1 to TRBJ2-3; 9 nucleotides line up with TRBD1. V shed 2 bases and J 1 base; nucleotides not matched to a gene: 7. The CDR3 is 16 residues long. Germline V lookup: CDR1 SQVTM, CDR2 ANQGSEA. CDR3 in DNA: TGCAGCGTTGAAAACGCCCGGGACAGGGGCACAGATACGCAGTATTTT. Translation: CSVENARDRGTDTQYF.

The CDR3 sequence is CAWSDWYGYTF. CDR3 DNA sequence: TGTGCCTGGTCGGACTGGTATGGCTACACCTTC. J is TRBJ1-2 and V is TRBV30; D not resolved. Per the germline V gene, CDR1 is GTSNPN and CDR2 is SVGIG (reference sequence). V dropped 5 bases and J dropped 5 bases, with 9 bases sitting between them. The CDR3 contains 11 residues.

The chain combines TRBV5-5 with TRBJ1-6; 9 bases agree with TRBD1. Germline lookup yields CDR1 SGHKS and CDR2 YYEKEE (reference sequence). This CDR3 region has 15 residues. Trimming cost V 0 bases and J 8 bases; bases outside gene matches: 3. Here the CDR3 DNA reads TGTGCCAGCAGCTTGGTGGGACAGGGATATTCACCCCTCCACTTT. Its protein product is CASSLVGQGYSPLHF.

The sample holds one count of this clone. V usage is TRBV9 and J usage is TRBJ1-1; D is perhaps TRBD1 (5 bases). The CDR3 runs 17 residues. Germline CDR1 SGDLS, CDR2 YYNGEE. Trimming removed 0 bases at V and 8 bases at J, with 23 bases between. The CDR3 DNA reads TGTGCCAGCAGCGTAGAATCCCCCCCGGCAGGGTGGACCGAAGCTTTCTTT. Translated: CASSVESPPAGWTEAFF.

This chain uses TRBV7-9 with TRBJ1-2; TRBD1 aligns across 10 bases. Germline CDR1 SEHNR, CDR2 FQNEAQ (reference sequence). The CDR3 length is 16 residues. With V trimmed by 5 bases and J by 4 bases, 10 bases remained unmatched. The CDR3 DNA reads TGTGCCAGCAGCCTAACGGGCGGGACAGGGGCCTATGGCTACACCTTC. Translated, it gives CASSLTGGTGAYGYTF.